This TCR beta chain derives from a study of T-cell reconstitution after alpha-beta-depleted transplantation in children. CDR1 is DFQATT, CDR2 SNEGSKA, per germline (reference sequence). Trimming left V 4 bases short and J 0 bases short, with 17 bases between. The CDR3 covers 16 residues. TCRbeta library preparation incorporated unique molecular identifiers. TCRdb recomputed calls from the PCR reads with MiXCR, one row per CDR3 protein. The sample has about 400,000 distinct CDR3 sequences, around 21% seen once; the top ten hold around 4%. The material was PBMCs from the stem cell graft donor, obtained from the stem cell graft. This TCR came from a human donor who donated a stem cell graft to a child with acute myeloid leukemia. The genes are TRBV20-1 and TRBJ2-3; no firm D call. The CDR3 DNA reads TGCAGTGCTAAAGAACGTTTCATTTCTAGCACAGATACGCAGTATTTT. Its protein is CSAKERFISSTDTQYF.